This TCR beta chain was identified during a study of T cell clones after liver transplantation. The data were produced by immunoSEQ multiplex PCR, yet TCRdb's version contains in-frame clones alone and is incomplete. The sample lists about 120,000 clones, approximately 90% occurring once. About this clone: What it recognizes is unknown.

CDR3 length: 12 residues. Germline lookup yields CDR1 SNHLY and CDR2 FYNNEI. Trimming took 2 bases from V and 4 from J, leaving 5 bases between them. Study-level findings and limits: Rather than being deleted, graft donor-reactive T cells may have moved into the graft.

Material: CD4+ T cells from blood, obtained 12 months after liver transplant. The V call is TRBV2, the J call TRBJ1-2, with D unresolved. This clonotype was obtained from a human patient who received a liver transplant. The graft donor may account for some of the T cells. The CDR3 reads CASSEYSYGYTF. Written as DNA, the CDR3 is TGTGCCAGCAGTGAATACAGCTATGGCTACACCTTC.